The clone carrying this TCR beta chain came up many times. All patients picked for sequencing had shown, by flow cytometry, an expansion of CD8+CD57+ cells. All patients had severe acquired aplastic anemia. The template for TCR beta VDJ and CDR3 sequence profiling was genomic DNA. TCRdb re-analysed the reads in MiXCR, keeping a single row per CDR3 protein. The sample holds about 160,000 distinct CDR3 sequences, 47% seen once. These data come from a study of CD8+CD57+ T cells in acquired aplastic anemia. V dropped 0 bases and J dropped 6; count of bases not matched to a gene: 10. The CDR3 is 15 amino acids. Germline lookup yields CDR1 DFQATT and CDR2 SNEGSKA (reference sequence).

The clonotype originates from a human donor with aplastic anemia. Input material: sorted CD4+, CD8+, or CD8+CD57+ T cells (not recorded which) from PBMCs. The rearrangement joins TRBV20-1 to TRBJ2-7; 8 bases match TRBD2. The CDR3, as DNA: TGCAGTGCTAGAGAAACTAGCGGAGCACTCGTCGAGCAGTACTTC. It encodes CSARETSGALVEQYF.